A selection of T cell receptor beta chains follows, all from one sample in a study of blood T cell repertoires in COVID-19. Measured with immunoSEQ multiplex PCR; TCRdb has only the in-frame clones, and not every one. The repertoire holds a few hundred thousand clones, with around nine tenths as singletons. The material sequenced was peripheral blood. The receptors originated from a woman aged 55-69 years with acute or convalescent COVID-19. Both conserved end residues are part of each CDR3. Fields, in order: clone size, J gene, V gene, D gene, CDR3 protein, CDR3 DNA. D genes are given only for firm matches. Only part of the rows carry a size: once, few, many, or a class if the clone is expanded.

few	TRBJ1-6	TRBV3-1/TRBV3-2	NA	CASSQITSNSPLHF	TGTGCCAGCAGCCAGATAACATCCAATTCACCCCTCCACTTT
NA	TRBJ1-6	TRBV9	TRBD1	CASTRDRGSSPLHF	TGTGCCAGCACCCGGGACAGGGGATCCTCACCCCTCCACTTT
once	TRBJ2-1	TRBV6-2/TRBV6-3	TRBD2	CASSYSSTLAGGLNEQFF	TGTGCCAGCAGTTACTCCTCCACACTAGCGGGGGGGTTGAATGAGCAGTTCTTC
NA	TRBJ2-7	TRBV7-2	NA	CASSSAGSTYEQYF	TGTGCCAGCAGCTCCGCAGGGTCGACCTACGAGCAGTACTTC
NA	TRBJ1-5	TRBV7-8	NA	CASNPTESNQPQHF	TGTGCCAGCAACCCGACAGAGAGCAATCAGCCCCAGCATTTT
NA	TRBJ2-7	TRBV7-8	NA	CASSLVSAESYEQYF	TGTGCCAGCAGCTTAGTTAGCGCGGAGTCCTACGAGCAGTACTTC
NA	TRBJ2-1	TRBV2	NA	CATSLQGTLSYNEQFF	TGTGCCACTTCCCTCCAGGGGACCCTCTCCTACAATGAGCAGTTCTTC
NA	TRBJ2-1	TRBV28	NA	CASSPPPGVWNEQFF	TGTGCCAGCAGTCCGCCTCCGGGGGTTTGGAATGAGCAGTTCTTC
NA	TRBJ1-2	TRBV28	TRBD1	CASSLGQGYYGYTF	TGTGCCAGCAGTTTGGGACAGGGATACTATGGCTACACCTTC
NA	TRBJ2-7	TRBV28	NA	CASSRPGGNYEQYF	TGTGCCAGCAGTCGCCCGGGCGGGAACTACGAGCAGTACTTC
once	TRBJ2-2	TRBV7-7	TRBD1	CASSPTGNGELFF	TGTGCCAGCAGTCCGACAGGGAACGGGGAGCTGTTTTTT
once	TRBJ1-2	TRBV5-5	TRBD1	CASSWDPGQGVGYTF	TGTGCCAGCAGCTGGGACCCGGGACAGGGAGTCGGCTACACCTTC
few	TRBJ2-7	TRBV5-4	NA	CASSDRSGYEQYF	TGTGCCAGCAGCGACAGGTCAGGGTACGAGCAGTACTTC
NA	TRBJ2-2	TRBV5-4	TRBD2	CASSGNSGSNTGELFF	TGTGCCAGCAGCGGGAATAGCGGGAGTAACACCGGGGAGCTGTTTTTT
NA	TRBJ2-7	TRBV5-1	NA	CASSLAGDGYYEQYF	TGCGCCAGCAGCTTGGCAGGGGACGGTTACTACGAGCAGTACTTC
once	TRBJ2-7	TRBV27	TRBD2	CASSLSPSGVPYEQYF	TGTGCCAGCAGTTTATCTCCTAGCGGGGTGCCCTACGAGCAGTACTTC
NA	TRBJ1-2	TRBV7-8	NA	CASSPQTRNYGYTF	TGTGCCAGCAGCCCCCAGACAAGGAACTATGGCTACACCTTC